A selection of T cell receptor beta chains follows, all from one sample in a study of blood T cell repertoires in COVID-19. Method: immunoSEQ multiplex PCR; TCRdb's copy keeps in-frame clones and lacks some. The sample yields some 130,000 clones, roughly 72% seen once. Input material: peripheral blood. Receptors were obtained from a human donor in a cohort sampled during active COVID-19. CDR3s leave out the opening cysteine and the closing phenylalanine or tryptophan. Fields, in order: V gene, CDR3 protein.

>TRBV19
ASSIRGGDSGELF
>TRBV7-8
ASSPVEVAEAF
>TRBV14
ASSQPWGDQETQY
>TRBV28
ASSLGQGPEAF
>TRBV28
ASSPPSGDTEAF
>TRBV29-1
SAGTRSEETQY
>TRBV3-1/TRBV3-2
ASSQPLGLAGAETQY
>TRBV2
ASRDRVGETQY
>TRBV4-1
ASSQGLGTSGGTDTQY
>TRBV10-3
AISELAGPPDTQY
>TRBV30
ASTPSGAYQENYGYT
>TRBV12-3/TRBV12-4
ASSLAAGQPQH
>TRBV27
ASSPGTSPETQY
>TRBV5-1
ASSLLGRVNSPLH
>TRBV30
AWNRGTGNTIY
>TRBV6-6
ASSAPGQVEQY
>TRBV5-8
ASSRRHNEKLF
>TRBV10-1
ASLGQGASEAF
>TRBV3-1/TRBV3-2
ASSQGTRSNEQY
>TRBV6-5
ASSYRAQGNTEAF
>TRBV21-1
ASSILDRGTEAF
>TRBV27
ASSGTGSSYEQY
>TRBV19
ASSRGMLYNEQF
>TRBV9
ASSRQGASSPLH
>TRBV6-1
ASSATSGDLNTGELF
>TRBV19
ASSIDRSTYGYT
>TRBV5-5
ASSKDSNPSGANVLT
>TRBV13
ASSTLAGGADTQY
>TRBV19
ASSPGTVFQETQY
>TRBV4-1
ASSLGGGRKGEKLF
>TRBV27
ASSLSTGVNQPQH
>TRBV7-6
ASSQRGGNREKLF
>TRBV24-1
ATRGDRVTDTQY
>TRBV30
AWSHSGTGVRNQPQH
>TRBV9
ASRRTSGDSGELF
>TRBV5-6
ANSLNFRGSGST
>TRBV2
ASSTPRGTGNNIQY
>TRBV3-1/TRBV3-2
ASSQVGRQAGDNTQY
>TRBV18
ASSRNRGQQETQY
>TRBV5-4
ASSLGARSISTDTQY
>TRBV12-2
ASRFDRGAWNTEAF
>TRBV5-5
ASSLDSLYYGYT
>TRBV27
ASSLSWGSLTGQF
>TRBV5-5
ASSLEAGDNYGYT
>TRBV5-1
ASSPGQGGEKLF
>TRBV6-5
ASSKLAGGPGEQY